The T cell receptor (beta chain) under discussion was sequenced for a study of control samples from healthy donors and cancer patients. The germline V gene encodes CDR1 KGHSH and CDR2 LQKENI. The junction had 12 bases not matched to a gene; V was cut back by 6 bases and J by 0 bases. The CDR3 runs to 18 residues. Sequencing used immunoSEQ multiplex PCR; TCRdb keeps in-frame clones, though not all of them. The data show tens of thousands of clones, around 94% seen once. The receptor comes from a man aged 30-40 years in good health. The chain uses TRBV18 and TRBJ1-4; 8 bases are shared with TRBD1. The sample was blood. CDR3 loop: CASSPIPGQVSTNEKLFF. The CDR3 coding sequence is TGTGCCAGCTCGCCGATACCGGGACAGGTGTCAACTAATGAAAAACTGTTTTTT.